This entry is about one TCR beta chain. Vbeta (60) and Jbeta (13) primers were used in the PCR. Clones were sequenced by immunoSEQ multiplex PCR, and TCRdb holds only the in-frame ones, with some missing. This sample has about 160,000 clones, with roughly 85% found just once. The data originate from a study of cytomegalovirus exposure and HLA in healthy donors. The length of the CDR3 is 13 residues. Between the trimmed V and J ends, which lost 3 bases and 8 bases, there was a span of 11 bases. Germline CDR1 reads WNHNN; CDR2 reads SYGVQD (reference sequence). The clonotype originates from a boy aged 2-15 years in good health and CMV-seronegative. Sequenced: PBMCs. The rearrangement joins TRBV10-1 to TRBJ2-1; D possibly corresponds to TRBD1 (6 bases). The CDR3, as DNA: TGCGCCAGCAGTGACGACAGGTCCCATGAGCAGTTCTTC. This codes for CASSDDRSHEQFF.